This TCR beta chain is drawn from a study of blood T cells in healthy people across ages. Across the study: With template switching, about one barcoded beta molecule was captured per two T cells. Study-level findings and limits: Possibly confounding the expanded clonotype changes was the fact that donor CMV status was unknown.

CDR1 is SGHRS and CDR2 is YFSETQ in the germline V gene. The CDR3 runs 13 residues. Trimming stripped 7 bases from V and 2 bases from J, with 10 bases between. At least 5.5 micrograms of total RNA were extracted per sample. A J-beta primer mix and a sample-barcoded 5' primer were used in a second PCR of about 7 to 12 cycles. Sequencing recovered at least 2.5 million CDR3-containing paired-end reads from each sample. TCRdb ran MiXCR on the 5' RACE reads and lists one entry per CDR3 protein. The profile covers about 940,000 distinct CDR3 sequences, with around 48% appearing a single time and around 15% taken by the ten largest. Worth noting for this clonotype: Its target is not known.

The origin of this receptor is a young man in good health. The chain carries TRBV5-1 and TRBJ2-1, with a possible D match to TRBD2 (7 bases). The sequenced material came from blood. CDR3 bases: TGCGCCAGCGAAGGGGGGGCCTACAATGAGCAGTTCTTC. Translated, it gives CASEGGAYNEQFF.